These 14 T cell receptor beta chains originate from one sample sequenced in a study of identical twins. In TCRdb, the 5' RACE reads were re-called with MiXCR into one record per CDR3 protein. Of approximately 670,000 distinct CDR3 sequences in the sample, around 6% are singletons; the top ten hold roughly 1.8%. The sequenced sample was naive T cells sorted from blood. The receptors come from a man aged 18 to 30 in good health.

The chain combines TRBV6-5 with TRBJ2-5; D possibly corresponds to TRBD2 (6 bases). The CDR3 is 16 residues long. Looked up from germline, CDR1 is MNHEY and CDR2 is SVGAGI. V was shortened by 2 bases and J by 4 bases, with 17 bases between the two germline ends. CDR3 coding DNA: TGTGCCAGCAGTTACAGAGGAGGGCCTCTGGGAGAGACCCAGTACTTC. Amino acid sequence: CASSYRGGPLGETQYF.

This clonotype showed up just a few times. This chain's CDR3 is CASSPLRTPNYGYTF. CDR3 bases: TGTGCCAGCAGCCCCCTCCGGACACCTAACTATGGCTACACCTTC. The chain combines TRBV6-1 with TRBJ1-2, with D possibly TRBD1 on 5 matching bases. V was trimmed by 6 bases and J by 0 bases, leaving 14 bases between them. Germline V gives CDR1 MNHNS, CDR2 SASEGT. This CDR3 has 15 residues.

V and J are TRBV6-1 and TRBJ1-1, with TRBD1 matching over 8 bases. The CDR3 is 13 residues long. CDR1 MNHNS and CDR2 SASEGT come from the germline V gene. J gave up 5 bases and V 7 bases, and 6 bases lay outside the gene matches. CDR3 nucleotides: TGTGCCAGCACTCAGGGGGCGCGAACTGAAGCTTTCTTT. As protein: CASTQGARTEAFF.

The table lists this clonotype with many counts. The V call is TRBV20-1, the J call TRBJ1-2; D might be TRBD1 (6 bases). V lost 6 bases and J lost 4, with 12 bases in between. The CDR3 length is 12 residues. Per germline, CDR1 DFQATT and CDR2 SNEGSKA (reference sequence). In DNA form, the CDR3 reads TGCAGTGCCCCGACAGGCAGCTATGGCTACACCTTC. The encoded protein is CSAPTGSYGYTF.

This clonotype was found many times. This chain links TRBV12-3 or TRBV12-4 with TRBJ2-5, with D maybe TRBD2 (5 bases). This CDR3 comprises 14 residues. The V end was cut by 5 bases, the J end by 4 bases, with 14 bases between. CDR3 coding DNA: TGTGCCAGCAGTCCGAGCGGTGATGGAGAGACCCAGTACTTC. Amino acid sequence: CASSPSGDGETQYF.

The rearrangement uses TRBV10-3 and TRBJ1-2; TRBD1 matches at 7 bases. The CDR3 consists of 11 residues. The germline gives CDR1 ENHRY, CDR2 SYGVKD. After removal of 11 bases from V and 5 bases from J, the junction contained 5 bases not matched to a gene. CDR3 sequence: CAASGQYGYTF. CDR3 coding DNA: TGTGCCGCCTCGGGACAGTATGGCTACACCTTC.

This clonotype appeared many times. The gene calls are TRBV7-3 and TRBJ2-1, with TRBD2 matching over 9 bases. J was trimmed by 4 bases and V by 0 bases; bases with no gene match: 13. Looked up from germline, CDR1 is SGHTA and CDR2 is FQGTGA. This CDR3 spans 19 amino acids. The CDR3 DNA reads TGTGCCAGCAGCTTAACACGGGGAGCTAGCGGGAACGTTTACAATGAGCAGTTCTTC. It is translated as CASSLTRGASGNVYNEQFF.

This clonotype appeared many times. The chain couples TRBV15 to TRBJ2-5; D is unresolved. Germline V lookup: CDR1 LNHNV, CDR2 YYDKDF (reference sequence). The CDR3 consists of 13 residues. V was trimmed by 0 bases and J by 4 bases, leaving 6 bases between them. The CDR3 here is CATSRDRGETQYF. In DNA form, the CDR3 reads TGTGCCACCAGCAGAGATCGTGGAGAGACCCAGTACTTC.

The CDR3: CASSLFRSYEQYF. The CDR3 nucleotides are TGTGCCAGCAGCTTATTCAGGTCCTACGAGCAGTACTTC. The rearrangement links TRBV13 to TRBJ2-7; no reliable D call. Trimming removed 2 bases from V and 1 base from J, with 6 bases in between. This CDR3 comprises 13 residues. Germline CDR1 and CDR2: PRHDT and FYEKMQ (reference sequence).

The sample holds a few counts of this clonotype. J is TRBJ1-2 and V is TRBV3-1; TRBD1 matches at 10 bases. CDR1 LGHDT and CDR2 YNNKEL come from the germline V gene (reference sequence). This CDR3 region has 16 residues. V shed 4 bases, J shed 0 bases, and the junction held 5 bases outside the gene matches. The CDR3 nucleotides read TGTGCCAGCAGCCGGACAGGGGGGAAAGCTAACTATGGCTACACCTTC. Its translation is CASSRTGGKANYGYTF.

The rearrangement links TRBV28 to TRBJ1-2, with D perhaps TRBD1 (5 bases). Germline CDR1 and CDR2: MDHEN and SYDVKM. V lost 5 bases and J lost 1, with 8 bases in between. This CDR3 is 13 amino acids long. CDR3 nucleotides: TGTGCCAGCAGTGCGGGGGATAACTATGGCTACACCTTC. This gives the protein CASSAGDNYGYTF.

This clonotype was observed at least ten times. The chain employs TRBV5-5 and TRBJ2-1; TRBD1 agrees at 8 bases. V lost 1 base and J lost 5; bases outside the gene matches: 8. CDR1 and CDR2 (germline): SGHKS, YYEKEE (reference sequence). The CDR3 is 16 residues long. DNA for the CDR3: TGTGCCAGCAGCTTGTGGGGCAGGGGGCGCGACAATGAGCAGTTCTTC. The encoded protein is CASSLWGRGRDNEQFF. The full variable domain, rest sourced from reference TRBV5-5 and TRBJ2-1, is DAGVTQSPTHLIKTRGQQVTLRCSPISGHKSVSWYQQVLGQGPQFIFQYYEKEERGRGNFPDRFSARQFPNYSSELNVNALLLGDSALYLCASSLWGRGRDNEQFFGPGTRLTVL.

In its sample, this clonotype was seen a few times. The chain joins TRBV7-9 to TRBJ1-2; 7 bases fit TRBD1. With V trimmed by 0 bases and J by 6 bases, 7 bases remained unmatched. This CDR3 spans 15 amino acids. CDR1 and CDR2 (germline): SEHNR, FQNEAQ (reference sequence). CDR3 bases: TGTGCCAGCAGCTTAGCGGGGACAGTGAGCCATGGCTACACCTTC. Its translation is CASSLAGTVSHGYTF.

This clonotype appeared many times. The rearrangement joins TRBV12-3 or TRBV12-4 to TRBJ1-1; TRBD1 aligns across 8 bases. The CDR3 covers 13 residues. V lost 6 bases to trimming and J lost 4 bases; unmatched junction nucleotides: 4. Here the CDR3 reads CASRTGEGTEAFF. For the CDR3, the DNA is TGTGCCAGCAGGACAGGGGAAGGCACTGAAGCTTTCTTT.